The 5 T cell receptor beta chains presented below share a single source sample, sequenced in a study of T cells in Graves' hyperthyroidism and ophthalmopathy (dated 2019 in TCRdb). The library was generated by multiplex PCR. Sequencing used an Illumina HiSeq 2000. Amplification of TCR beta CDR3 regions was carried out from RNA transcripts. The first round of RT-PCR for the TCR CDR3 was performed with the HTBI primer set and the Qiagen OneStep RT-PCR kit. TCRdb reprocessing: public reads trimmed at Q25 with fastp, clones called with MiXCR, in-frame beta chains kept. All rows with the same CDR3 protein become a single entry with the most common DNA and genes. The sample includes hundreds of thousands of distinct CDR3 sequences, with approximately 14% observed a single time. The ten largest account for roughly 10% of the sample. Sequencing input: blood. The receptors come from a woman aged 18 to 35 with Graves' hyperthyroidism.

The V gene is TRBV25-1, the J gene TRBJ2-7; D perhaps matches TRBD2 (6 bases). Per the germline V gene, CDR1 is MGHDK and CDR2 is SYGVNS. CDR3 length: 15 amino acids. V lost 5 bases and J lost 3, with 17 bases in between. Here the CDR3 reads CASSPGGTLSYEQYF. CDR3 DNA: TGTGCCAGCAGTCCTGGGGGGACCCTAAGCTACGAGCAGTACTTC.

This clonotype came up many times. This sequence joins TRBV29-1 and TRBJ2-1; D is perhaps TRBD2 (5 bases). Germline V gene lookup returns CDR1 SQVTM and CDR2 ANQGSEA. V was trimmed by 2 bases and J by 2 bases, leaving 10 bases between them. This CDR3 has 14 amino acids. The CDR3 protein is CSVESGNAYNEQFF. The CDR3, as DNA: TGCAGCGTTGAATCGGGGAACGCCTACAATGAGCAGTTCTTC.

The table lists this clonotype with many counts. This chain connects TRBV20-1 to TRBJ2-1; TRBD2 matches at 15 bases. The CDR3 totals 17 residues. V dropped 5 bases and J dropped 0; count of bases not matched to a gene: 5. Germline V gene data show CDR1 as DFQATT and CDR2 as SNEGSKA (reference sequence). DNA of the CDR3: TGCAGTGCTGTCCCGGGACTAGCGGGAGGCTCCTACAATGAGCAGTTCTTC. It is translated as CSAVPGLAGGSYNEQFF.

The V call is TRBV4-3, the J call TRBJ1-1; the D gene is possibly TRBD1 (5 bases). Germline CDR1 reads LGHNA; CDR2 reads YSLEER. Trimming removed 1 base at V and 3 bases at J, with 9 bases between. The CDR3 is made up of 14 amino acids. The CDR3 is CASSQAPRDTEAFF. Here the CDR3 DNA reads TGCGCCAGCAGCCAAGCCCCCAGGGACACTGAAGCTTTCTTT.

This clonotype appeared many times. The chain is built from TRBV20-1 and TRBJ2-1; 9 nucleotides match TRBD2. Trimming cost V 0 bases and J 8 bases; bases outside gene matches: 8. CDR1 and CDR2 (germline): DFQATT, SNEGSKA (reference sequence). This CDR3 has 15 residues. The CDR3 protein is CSAREIAGVKDEQFF. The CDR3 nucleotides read TGCAGTGCTAGAGAGATAGCGGGAGTGAAGGATGAGCAGTTCTTC.